What follows are 10 T cell receptor beta chains derived from one specimen sequenced in a study of blood T cell repertoires in COVID-19. Repertoires were generated with immunoSEQ multiplex PCR, while TCRdb's copy carries only in-frame clones and drops some. The sample gives about 250,000 clones, more than 75% of which show up once; less than 2% is in the top ten. Sequencing was performed on PBMCs or T cells enriched from blood (not recorded which). These receptors came from a man aged 35 to 55 who had recovered from COVID-19.

V and J are TRBV3-1 (or the pseudogene TRBV3-2) and TRBJ1-5; the match to TRBD1 covers 8 bases. Trimming at V came to 3 bases and at J to 0 bases, leaving 4 bases not matched to a gene. CDR3 length equals 16 residues. Per germline, CDR1 LGHDT and CDR2 YNNKEL (reference sequence). CDR3 DNA: TGTGCCAGCAGCCACGGGACAGGTTCTAGCAATCAGCCCCAGCATTTT. Its translation is CASSHGTGSSNQPQHF.

The chain carries TRBV5-1 and TRBJ2-3; no definite D call. CDR1 SGHRS and CDR2 YFSETQ come from the germline V gene. Trimming stripped 2 bases from V and 5 bases from J, with 3 bases between. CDR3 length: 11 residues. The CDR3, as DNA: TGCGCCAGCAGCTTCCAAGATACGCAGTATTTT. Translating gives CASSFQDTQYF. Drawing the rest from reference TRBV5-1 and TRBJ2-3, the complete variable domain is KAGVTQTPRYLIKTRGQQVTLSCSPISGHRSVSWYQQTPGQGLQFLFEYFSETQRNKGNFPGRFSGRQFSNSRSEMNVSTLELGDSALYLCASSFQDTQYFGPGTRLTVL.

The chain employs TRBV30 and TRBJ1-4, with a tentative D call TRBD1 (5 bases). V lost 2 bases and J lost 4, with 14 bases in between. The CDR3 spans 15 residues. The germline gives CDR1 GTSNPN, CDR2 SVGIG (reference sequence). CDR3 amino acids: CAWSKNPDSNEKLFF. CDR3 sequence (DNA): TGTGCCTGGAGTAAGAACCCTGACAGTAATGAAAAACTGTTTTTT.

As regards this clone: Additional DNA sequences in this sample encode the identical CDR3. The gene calls are TRBV20-1 and TRBJ2-5, with 7 bases lining up with TRBD2. From germline, CDR1 is DFQATT and CDR2 SNEGSKA (reference sequence). The CDR3 has 13 amino acids. V shed 3 bases, J shed 1 base, and the junction held 2 bases outside the gene matches. The DNA for the CDR3 is TGCAGTGCTAGTCGGACTAGCCAAGAGACCCAGTACTTC. Residues: CSASRTSQETQYF.

The chain combines TRBV27 with TRBJ2-3; TRBD1 might be the D (6 bases). V lost 0 bases and J 0 bases, leaving 13 bases between the germline ends. In germline, CDR1 is MNHEY, CDR2 SMNVEV (reference sequence). The CDR3 totals 17 residues. The CDR3 DNA is TGTGCCAGCAGTTTATCGATAGGGACATTCAGCACAGATACGCAGTATTTT. Encoded protein: CASSLSIGTFSTDTQYF.

The chain is built from TRBV6-1 and TRBJ2-2; TRBD1 matches 8 bases. Germline-derived CDR1 and CDR2 are MNHNS and SASEGT. The CDR3 loop spans 18 amino acids. V was clipped by 4 bases and J by 1 base; unmatched bases: 11. CDR3 sequence: CASSAWDRQRLNTGELFF. The CDR3 bases are TGTGCCAGCAGTGCCTGGGACAGGCAACGGCTGAACACCGGGGAGCTGTTTTTT.

The chain is built from TRBV7-2 and TRBJ1-4; TRBD1 is a possible D gene (5 bases). CDR1 and CDR2 (germline): SGHTA, FQGNSA. V lost 1 base to trimming and J lost 7 bases, with 13 bases between them. The CDR3 is made up of 15 amino acids. CDR3: CASSLVWGGFEKLFF. CDR3 coding DNA: TGTGCCAGCAGCTTAGTTTGGGGGGGGTTTGAAAAACTGTTTTTT.

This clone came up once. The rearrangement links TRBV4-1 to TRBJ2-7; D is unclear. Per germline, CDR1 MGHRA and CDR2 YSYEKL. There are 12 residues in the CDR3. The V gene lost 0 bases and the J gene lost 7 bases, with 7 bases spanning the gap. For the CDR3, the DNA is TGCGCCAGCAGCCAAGATGGGCCGGAGCAGTACTTC. Translation: CASSQDGPEQYF.

About this clone: Other nucleotide sequences in the sample specify the same CDR3. The gene calls are TRBV7-9 and TRBJ1-2, with 12 bases identical to TRBD1. This CDR3 region has 14 residues. Germline V gives CDR1 SEHNR, CDR2 FQNEAQ (reference sequence). The J segment lost 8 bases and the V segment lost 3 bases, leaving 4 bases of the junction unmatched. The CDR3 is CASSLGQGARGYTF. CDR3 nucleotides: TGTGCCAGCAGCTTGGGACAGGGGGCGCGGGGCTACACCTTC.

The chain has TRBV2 and TRBJ2-7; the match to TRBD1 covers 10 bases. Trimming took 7 bases from V and 1 from J; bases not matched to a gene: 4. The CDR3 covers 14 residues. Germline values: CDR1 SNHLY, CDR2 FYNNEI. The CDR3 region has the DNA TGTGCCAGCACGAGGACAGGGGGATCCTACGAGCAGTACTTC. Amino acids: CASTRTGGSYEQYF.